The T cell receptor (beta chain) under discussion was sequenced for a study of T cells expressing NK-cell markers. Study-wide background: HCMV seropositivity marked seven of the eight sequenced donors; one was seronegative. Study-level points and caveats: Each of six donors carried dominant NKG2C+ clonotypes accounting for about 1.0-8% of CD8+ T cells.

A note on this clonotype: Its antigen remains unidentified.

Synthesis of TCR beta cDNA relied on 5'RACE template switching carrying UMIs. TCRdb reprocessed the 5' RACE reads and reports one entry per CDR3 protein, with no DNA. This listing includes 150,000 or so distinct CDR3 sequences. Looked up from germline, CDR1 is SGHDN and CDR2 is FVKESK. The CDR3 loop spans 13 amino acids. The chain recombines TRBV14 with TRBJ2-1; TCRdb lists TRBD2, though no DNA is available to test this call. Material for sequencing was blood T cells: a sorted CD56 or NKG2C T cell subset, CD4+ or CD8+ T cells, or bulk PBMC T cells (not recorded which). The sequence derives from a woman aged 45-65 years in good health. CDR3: CASSQVEGRALFF.